These T cell receptor beta chains were read from a single sample in a study of a mutant IDH1 vaccine in newly diagnosed glioma. The method was immunoSEQ multiplex PCR; TCRdb's version includes in-frame clones alone and lacks a portion of them. The sample has about 94,000 clones, just under 90% seen once. Antigens of these TCRs are unknown. The material sequenced was PBMCs, taken from a glioma patient whose treatment included an IDH1 peptide vaccine. These receptors all come from a woman aged 50 to 65 with glioma. CDR3s include the opening cysteine and the closing phenylalanine or tryptophan. The order of the fields is CDR3 DNA, CDR3 protein, V gene, clone size, D gene, J gene. A D gene is named only where the DNA matches it firmly. Expanded clones get a size class; other rows say once, few or many, or leave the size out.

DNA: TGCGCCAGCAGCCCCGCCTTGGGACAGGGAGCTGAAGCTTTCTTT; CDR3: CASSPALGQGAEAFF; V: TRBV5-1; size: NA; D: TRBD1; J: TRBJ1-1
DNA: TGTGCTAGCAGCCTAGAGGCTAGCGGGAACTATGAGCAGTTCTTC; CDR3: CASSLEASGNYEQFF; V: TRBV7-7; size: NA; D: TRBD2; J: TRBJ2-1
DNA: TGTGCCAGCTCAAATGGGGAGAATCAGCCCCAGCATTTT; CDR3: CASSNGENQPQHF; V: TRBV18; size: NA; D: NA; J: TRBJ1-5
DNA: TGTGCCAGCAGTGACATAGTCCGGAATTCACCCCTCCACTTT; CDR3: CASSDIVRNSPLHF; V: TRBV6-6; size: NA; D: NA; J: TRBJ1-6
DNA: TGTGCCAGCAGCCCCCCCCTAGGGACAGCCCGGGGCTTCGGAAACACCATATATTTT; CDR3: CASSPPLGTARGFGNTIYF; V: TRBV12-1; size: NA; D: NA; J: TRBJ1-3
DNA: TGTGCCAGCAGTAGAGGGGGCGGTGGCTACACCTTC; CDR3: CASSRGGGGYTF; V: TRBV6-4; size: NA; D: TRBD1; J: TRBJ1-2
DNA: TGCAGCGTTGAAGGGGGACTAGCGGGAGGAACAGATACGCAGTATTTT; CDR3: CSVEGGLAGGTDTQYF; V: TRBV29-1; size: once; D: TRBD2; J: TRBJ2-3
DNA: TGTGCCAGCAGCAAAGGGGGAGGTTCCTACGAGCAGTACTTC; CDR3: CASSKGGGSYEQYF; V: TRBV9; size: few; D: NA; J: TRBJ2-7
DNA: TGTGCCAGCAGCAGGGGGGCCGGGGAGCTGTTTTTT; CDR3: CASSRGAGELFF; V: TRBV11-1; size: NA; D: NA; J: TRBJ2-2
DNA: TGTGCCAGCAGCTTAGGGACAGGGCTCCAGCCCCAGCATTTT; CDR3: CASSLGTGLQPQHF; V: TRBV7-2; size: NA; D: TRBD1; J: TRBJ1-5
DNA: TGTGCCAGCAGTGCTCGGGACAGCTCGCGGGAGACCCAGTACTTC; CDR3: CASSARDSSRETQYF; V: TRBV6-1; size: NA; D: TRBD1; J: TRBJ2-5
DNA: TGCGCCAGCAGCTCAACCTACGAGCAGTACTTC; CDR3: CASSSTYEQYF; V: TRBV5-1; size: NA; D: NA; J: TRBJ2-7
DNA: TGTGCCAGCAGCAGGACTAGCGGGAAATCTGAGCAGTTCTTC; CDR3: CASSRTSGKSEQFF; V: TRBV28; size: NA; D: TRBD2; J: TRBJ2-1
DNA: TGTGCCAGCAGTTTTAGGGCCAGCAATCAGCCCCAGCATTTT; CDR3: CASSFRASNQPQHF; V: TRBV28; size: NA; D: NA; J: TRBJ1-5
DNA: TGTGCCAGCAGTTTAAGAGAGACCCAGTACTTC; CDR3: CASSLRETQYF; V: TRBV6-6; size: NA; D: NA; J: TRBJ2-5
DNA: TGTGCCTGGAGCCTGGGGACAGGGTTACCTTTAACCTCTGGAAACACCATATATTTT; CDR3: CAWSLGTGLPLTSGNTIYF; V: TRBV30; size: NA; D: TRBD1; J: TRBJ1-3
DNA: TGTGCCAGCAGCTTGGCGCCTAGCGGGAGGACCGGGGAGCTGTTTTTT; CDR3: CASSLAPSGRTGELFF; V: TRBV5-4; size: NA; D: TRBD2; J: TRBJ2-2
DNA: TGTGCCAGCAGCTCCCTATATAGCGGGAAAACTTACAATGAGCAGTTCTTC; CDR3: CASSSLYSGKTYNEQFF; V: TRBV7-9; size: once; D: TRBD2; J: TRBJ2-1
DNA: TGCGCCAGCAGCTTGGGGTCCCTAGCGGACACAGATACGCAGTATTTT; CDR3: CASSLGSLADTDTQYF; V: TRBV5-1; size: NA; D: TRBD2; J: TRBJ2-3
DNA: TGTGCCATCACCCGGACTTCCGGCGAGCAGTACTTC; CDR3: CAITRTSGEQYF; V: TRBV10-3; size: NA; D: NA; J: TRBJ2-7
DNA: TGTGCCAGTAGTATGTTTTCCGGGGAGCTGTTTTTT; CDR3: CASSMFSGELFF; V: TRBV19; size: NA; D: NA; J: TRBJ2-2
DNA: TGTGCCAGCAGTGAAGTCAGGGGGGCCGCTCACTATGGCTACACCTTC; CDR3: CASSEVRGAAHYGYTF; V: TRBV25-1; size: NA; D: TRBD1; J: TRBJ1-2
DNA: TGTGCCAGCAGTTGGACAGGCGCCAAAAACATTCAGTACTTC; CDR3: CASSWTGAKNIQYF; V: TRBV6-1; size: NA; D: TRBD1; J: TRBJ2-4
DNA: TGTGCCTGGAGTGGGGGGGGCCCCTCCTACGAGCAGTACTTC; CDR3: CAWSGGGPSYEQYF; V: TRBV30; size: NA; D: NA; J: TRBJ2-7
DNA: TGTGCCAGCAGTGCCCGACTAGCGGGGAGCTCCTACGAGCAGTACTTC; CDR3: CASSARLAGSSYEQYF; V: TRBV6-1; size: NA; D: TRBD2; J: TRBJ2-7
DNA: TGTGCCAGCAGCTATACCTCTGGGGCCAACGTCCTGACTTTC; CDR3: CASSYTSGANVLTF; V: TRBV7-8; size: NA; D: NA; J: TRBJ2-6
DNA: TGTGCCAGCAGTTCGGGACAGGGTAACGAGCAGTACTTC; CDR3: CASSSGQGNEQYF; V: TRBV28; size: NA; D: TRBD1; J: TRBJ2-7
DNA: TGTGCCTCGAGTGGCAGGGGTGTTGAAAAACTGTTTTTT; CDR3: CASSGRGVEKLFF; V: TRBV19; size: NA; D: NA; J: TRBJ1-4
DNA: TGTGCCAGCAGCCCGATGGCCGGGGACGGAAACACCATATATTTT; CDR3: CASSPMAGDGNTIYF; V: TRBV7-9; size: NA; D: NA; J: TRBJ1-3
DNA: TGCAGCGTTGTTCGGGACAACTACAATGAGCAGTTCTTC; CDR3: CSVVRDNYNEQFF; V: TRBV29-1; size: few; D: NA; J: TRBJ2-1
DNA: TGTGCCAGCAGTTTAGGTTTGAATACGCAGTATTTT; CDR3: CASSLGLNTQYF; V: TRBV28; size: NA; D: NA; J: TRBJ2-3
DNA: TGTGCCAGCAGCCCAACCGTGCTGGGCACTGAAGCTTTCTTT; CDR3: CASSPTVLGTEAFF; V: TRBV2; size: NA; D: NA; J: TRBJ1-1
DNA: TGTGCCACCAGCCCCGACGGGGGTGCCTACGAGCAGTACTTC; CDR3: CATSPDGGAYEQYF; V: TRBV15; size: NA; D: NA; J: TRBJ2-7
DNA: TGCGCCAGCAGCATCGACAGGGCCGATACGCAGTATTTT; CDR3: CASSIDRADTQYF; V: TRBV5-1; size: NA; D: TRBD1; J: TRBJ2-3
DNA: TGTGCGAGCTTTAGTTCCCTGAGCAATCAGCCCCAGCATTTT; CDR3: CASFSSLSNQPQHF; V: TRBV28; size: NA; D: NA; J: TRBJ1-5
DNA: TGCGCCAGCAGCTTGGTAGCGGGAGTGGAGTACGAGCAGTACTTC; CDR3: CASSLVAGVEYEQYF; V: TRBV5-1; size: once; D: TRBD2; J: TRBJ2-7
DNA: TGCGCCAGCAGCACCGGACGTCTCTCTGGGGCCAACGTCCTGACTTTC; CDR3: CASSTGRLSGANVLTF; V: TRBV4-1; size: NA; D: NA; J: TRBJ2-6
DNA: TGTGCCACCAGCAGAGGCTGGGACAGGGGCCGCTATGGCTACACCTTC; CDR3: CATSRGWDRGRYGYTF; V: TRBV15; size: NA; D: TRBD1; J: TRBJ1-2
DNA: TGTGCCAGCAGTTATGACAGGGGCTATGGCTACACCTTC; CDR3: CASSYDRGYGYTF; V: TRBV6-6; size: NA; D: TRBD1; J: TRBJ1-2
DNA: TGTGCCAGCAGCTTGGTCGAAAATAGCAATCAGCCCCAGCATTTT; CDR3: CASSLVENSNQPQHF; V: TRBV5-6; size: few; D: NA; J: TRBJ1-5
DNA: TGTGCCAGCAGTTACCACCCGGGACGGATTTACGAGCAGTACTTC; CDR3: CASSYHPGRIYEQYF; V: TRBV6-5; size: NA; D: NA; J: TRBJ2-7
DNA: TGCGCCAGCAGCCAAGAGATAGAGTATGGCTACACCTTC; CDR3: CASSQEIEYGYTF; V: TRBV4-1; size: NA; D: NA; J: TRBJ1-2